The 27 T cell receptor beta chains in this list originate from one sample, sequenced in a study of cytomegalovirus exposure and HLA in healthy donors. Both 60 Vbeta primers and 13 Jbeta primers went into the PCR. The method was immunoSEQ multiplex PCR; TCRdb's version includes in-frame clones alone and lacks a portion of them. The sample records under 200,000 clones, approximately 80% being singletons. The sequenced material came from PBMCs. Receptor source: a man aged 18 to 29 in good health and CMV-seronegative.

The chain joins TRBV15 to TRBJ1-5; D call uncertain. The CDR3 consists of 15 residues. Germline values: CDR1 LNHNV, CDR2 YYDKDF (reference sequence). V was pared by 1 base and J by 6 bases, with 13 bases between. CDR3: CATSRVGGVAQPQHF. CDR3 nucleotides: TGTGCCACCAGCAGAGTAGGCGGGGTGGCTCAGCCCCAGCATTTT.

V and J are TRBV18 and TRBJ2-2, with TRBD2 matching 12 bases. The V segment lost 4 bases and the J segment 6 bases; nucleotides outside the gene matches: 9. The CDR3 is 17 residues long. CDR1 KGHSH and CDR2 LQKENI come from the germline V gene. The CDR3 DNA is TGTGCCAGCTCACTACCGACTAGCGGGAGCCCCGCCGGGGAGCTGTTTTTT. This translates into CASSLPTSGSPAGELFF.

The V gene is TRBV5-1, the J gene TRBJ2-3, with 8 bases identical to TRBD1. From germline, CDR1 is SGHRS and CDR2 YFSETQ. The CDR3 has 15 residues. Trimming removed 3 bases from V and 0 bases from J; junction bases left unmatched: 3. The CDR3 nucleotides are TGCGCCAGCAGCTGGACAGGGCAGAGCACAGATACGCAGTATTTT. Translation gives CASSWTGQSTDTQYF.

This sequence joins TRBV28 and TRBJ1-2, with D maybe TRBD1 (5 bases). The CDR3 totals 15 residues. V lost 3 bases, J lost 2 bases, and 13 bases lay in between. Per the germline V gene, CDR1 is MDHEN and CDR2 is SYDVKM. This CDR3 is CASSFNRDWNYGYTF. DNA of the CDR3: TGTGCCAGCAGTTTTAACCGGGACTGGAACTATGGCTACACCTTC.

V gene TRBV14 combines with J gene TRBJ2-1; 14 bases are a match to TRBD2. This CDR3 spans 15 amino acids. Germline V lookup: CDR1 SGHDN, CDR2 FVKESK. The J segment lost 7 bases and the V segment lost 6 bases, leaving 5 bases of the junction unmatched. The CDR3 loop is CASSYWTSGGNEQFF. The CDR3 DNA reads as TGTGCCAGCAGTTACTGGACTAGCGGGGGGAATGAGCAGTTCTTC.

This clone came up a few times. The CDR3 is CASTKGEGHNYGYTF. In DNA, the CDR3 is TGTGCCAGCACTAAAGGTGAGGGTCATAACTATGGCTACACCTTC. V and J are TRBV6-1 and TRBJ1-2; D unresolved. Germline assignment: CDR1 MNHNS and CDR2 SASEGT. The CDR3 is 15 residues long. V was cut by 7 bases and J by 1 base, with 16 bases left in between.

V is TRBV27 and J is TRBJ2-7; D possibly corresponds to TRBD2 (7 bases). Trimming removed 4 bases at V and 3 bases at J, with 16 bases between. Germline V gene sequence: CDR1 MNHEY, CDR2 SMNVEV (reference sequence). The CDR3 sequence is 15 residues long. As DNA, the CDR3 is TGTGCCAGCAGTTCCATCGGGGGGCCTTTCTACGAGCAGTACTTC. Its translation: CASSSIGGPFYEQYF.

This chain connects TRBV5-1 to TRBJ1-4; D perhaps matches TRBD1 (6 bases). Germline V gives CDR1 SGHRS, CDR2 YFSETQ. V lost 0 bases to trimming and J lost 8 bases, with 11 bases between them. This CDR3 is built from 14 residues. The CDR3 loop is CASSLEGGREKLFF. In DNA, the CDR3 is TGCGCCAGCAGCTTGGAGGGGGGGCGGGAAAAACTGTTTTTT.

The V and J genes are TRBV10-3 and TRBJ2-7; 8 nucleotides match TRBD2. Per germline, CDR1 ENHRY and CDR2 SYGVKD. CDR3 length equals 14 residues. Germline trimming cut 5 bases from V and 6 bases from J; bases unmatched to any gene: 9. DNA for the CDR3: TGTGCCATCAGTCAAGGGGCGGGAGGTTCCGAGCAGTACTTC. It yields the protein CAISQGAGGSEQYF.

This CDR3 reads CASSPTLGGHLSYEQYF. The CDR3 DNA sequence: TGCGCCAGCAGTCCGACCCTAGGGGGCCACCTCTCCTACGAGCAGTACTTC. V is TRBV5-1 and J is TRBJ2-7; 7 nucleotides align to TRBD1. This CDR3 region has 17 residues. With V trimmed by 5 bases and J by 0 bases, 14 bases remained unmatched. Germline loops: CDR1 SGHRS, CDR2 YFSETQ. The full variable domain, its missing parts supplied by reference TRBV5-1 and TRBJ2-7, is KAGVTQTPRYLIKTRGQQVTLSCSPISGHRSVSWYQQTPGQGLQFLFEYFSETQRNKGNFPGRFSGRQFSNSRSEMNVSTLELGDSALYLCASSPTLGGHLSYEQYFGPGTRLTVT.

The chain recombines TRBV9 with TRBJ1-2; 7 positions agree with TRBD1. After removal of 0 bases from V and 4 bases from J, the junction contained 9 bases not matched to a gene. The CDR3 has 16 amino acids. The V gene's germline CDR1 is SGDLS and CDR2 YYNGEE. The CDR3: CASSVGGTVGSYGYTF. The CDR3, as DNA: TGTGCCAGCAGCGTAGGGGGGACAGTTGGTTCCTATGGCTACACCTTC.

The J gene is TRBJ2-7, the V gene TRBV7-2; tentatively, D is TRBD2 (7 bases). The CDR3 sequence is 14 residues long. Per the germline V gene, CDR1 is SGHTA and CDR2 is FQGNSA. The ends were cut back, 2 bases at V and 7 bases at J, with 15 bases in the middle. The CDR3 coding sequence is TGTGCCAGCAGCTTAAACAGGGTCGGGGGGGAGCAGTACTTC. This encodes CASSLNRVGGEQYF.

This chain connects TRBV6-5 to TRBJ1-1, with TRBD1 as a possible D gene (5 bases). Germline CDR1 and CDR2: MNHEY and SVGAGI. The ends were cut back, 4 bases at V and 1 base at J, with 10 bases in the middle. This CDR3 is built from 14 residues. CDR3 loop: CASSWGRTNTEAFF. CDR3 coding DNA: TGTGCCAGCAGTTGGGGCAGGACGAACACTGAAGCTTTCTTT.

The chain joins TRBV28 to TRBJ2-1; 9 nucleotides line up with TRBD2. Germline-derived CDR1 and CDR2 are MDHEN and SYDVKM. The length of the CDR3 is 16 residues. The J segment lost 8 bases and the V segment lost 6 bases, leaving 14 bases of the junction unmatched. CDR3 residues: CASRSGREGRNDEQFF. The CDR3 region has the DNA TGTGCCAGCAGGTCGGGGCGGGAGGGCCGTAACGATGAGCAGTTCTTC.

V gene TRBV27 combines with J gene TRBJ2-1; 13 bases map to TRBD2. This CDR3 is built from 17 residues. The trim removed 5 bases at V and 5 bases at J, leaving 9 bases unmatched. Germline loops: CDR1 MNHEY, CDR2 SMNVEV (reference sequence). The CDR3 DNA is TGTGCCAGCAGTCTCCAGGGGACTAGCGGGATCGACAATGAGCAGTTCTTC. Amino acids: CASSLQGTSGIDNEQFF.

CDR3 sequence: CASSTGQRNTIYF. The DNA of the CDR3 is TGTGCCAGCAGCACGGGACAGAGAAACACCATATATTTT. The chain uses TRBV7-8 and TRBJ1-3; 7 nucleotides align to TRBD1. Germline V gene data show CDR1 as SGHVS and CDR2 as FQNEAQ. The CDR3 loop spans 13 amino acids. Trimming took 5 bases from V and 5 from J; bases not matched to a gene: 3.

In its sample, this clone was seen a few times. No conserved phenylalanine or tryptophan ends this CDR3, so it is likely a read error. No DNA is shown, since the ends of the CDR3 on it are uncertain; the CDR3 is the one TCRdb lists. J is TRBJ2-3 and V is TRBV4-1; TRBD2 reflects the table's D call only, with no check against the DNA. Germline CDR1 MGHRA, CDR2 YSYEKL. The CDR3 length equals 13 residues, ends included. The CDR3 region is CASSQVGTSALDV.

This clone has more than one count but fewer than ten. This chain links TRBV7-9 with TRBJ1-1; 8 bases line up with TRBD1. In germline, CDR1 is SEHNR, CDR2 FQNEAQ (reference sequence). The CDR3 loop spans 15 amino acids. Unmatched junction bases numbered 3, after V lost 0 bases and J lost 3 bases. The CDR3 is CASSLANRGDTEAFF. CDR3 bases: TGTGCCAGCAGCTTAGCAAACAGGGGGGACACTGAAGCTTTCTTT.

The chain joins TRBV6-5 to TRBJ2-2, with a possible D match to TRBD2 (6 bases). The CDR3 covers 15 residues. V was pared by 2 bases and J by 1 base, with 8 bases between. CDR1 and CDR2 from the germline V gene are MNHEY and SVGAGI. CDR3 in amino acids: CASSYGRLNTGELFF. The CDR3 DNA follows: TGTGCCAGCAGTTACGGGAGGTTGAACACCGGGGAGCTGTTTTTT.

This rearrangement joins TRBV4-1 to TRBJ2-7; TRBD2 aligns across 10 bases. Germline-derived CDR1 and CDR2 are MGHRA and YSYEKL. Trimming cost V 0 bases and J 2 bases; bases outside gene matches: 7. The CDR3 contains 17 residues. The DNA for the CDR3 is TGCGCCAGCAGCCAAGATCCCAAGCTAGCGGGGGCCTACGAGCAGTACTTC. This translates into CASSQDPKLAGAYEQYF.

The chain is built from TRBV2 and TRBJ1-5; tentative D call: TRBD1 (5 bases). Trimming took 11 bases from V and 0 from J, leaving 14 bases between them. The CDR3 loop spans 14 amino acids. The V gene's germline CDR1 is SNHLY and CDR2 FYNNEI. The CDR3 DNA reads as TGTGCCTTGGGTATGCAGGGTAGCAATCAGCCCCAGCATTTT. Protein: CALGMQGSNQPQHF.

This chain joins TRBV28 and TRBJ2-7, with D possibly TRBD2 on 6 matching bases. CDR1 is MDHEN, CDR2 SYDVKM, per germline. This CDR3 is built from 13 residues. V was cut by 7 bases and J by 11 bases, with 21 bases left in between. The CDR3 region is CASITRAGTLKYF. The CDR3 nucleotides are TGTGCCAGCATCACGAGGGCCGGGACTTTGAAGTACTTC.

The chain links TRBV5-6 to TRBJ2-3; 7 bases agree with TRBD2. CDR1 and CDR2 (germline): SGHDT, YYEEEE. After removal of 1 base from V and 2 bases from J, the junction contained 7 bases not matched to a gene. CDR3 length equals 16 residues. The CDR3 DNA follows: TGTGCCAGCAGCTTGCGGGACTACATAAACACAGATACGCAGTATTTT. Protein: CASSLRDYINTDTQYF.

The chain carries TRBV7-9 and TRBJ1-1, with D perhaps TRBD1 (5 bases). CDR1 is SEHNR and CDR2 is FQNEAQ in the germline V gene (reference sequence). The CDR3 runs to 15 residues. V gave up 2 bases and J gave up 3 bases, with 13 bases separating them. The CDR3 nucleotides read TGTGCCAGCAGCTTACGATACGGGGGGTACACTGAAGCTTTCTTT. It is translated as CASSLRYGGYTEAFF. The full variable domain, its missing parts supplied by reference TRBV7-9 and TRBJ1-1, is DTGVSQNPRHKITKRGQNVTFRCDPISEHNRLYWYRQTLGQGPEFLTYFQNEAQLEKSRLLSDRFSAERPKGSFSTLEIQRTEQGDSAMYLCASSLRYGGYTEAFFGQGTRLTVV.

V is TRBV29-1 and J is TRBJ2-2, with a weak D call TRBD1 (5 bases). The germline V gene has CDR1 SQVTM and CDR2 ANQGSEA. CDR3 length equals 14 residues. Trimming removed 7 bases from V and 4 bases from J, with 16 bases in between. The CDR3 DNA reads as TGCAGCGCATCGACAGTGTCCGGCACCGGGGAGCTGTTTTTT. Its translation: CSASTVSGTGELFF.

V gene TRBV6-1 combines with J gene TRBJ2-4; 9 bases line up with TRBD2. This CDR3 is 14 amino acids long. The germline CDR1 and CDR2 sequences are MNHNS and SASEGT. The V segment lost 1 base and the J segment 7 bases; nucleotides outside the gene matches: 2. The CDR3 DNA reads TGTGCCAGCAGTGAAGTTGCGGGGGGGAACATTCAGTACTTC. Translated, it gives CASSEVAGGNIQYF.

The chain carries TRBV5-1 and TRBJ2-3, with a tentative D call TRBD1 (5 bases). Trimming removed 6 bases at V and 0 bases at J, with 11 bases between. Germline V CDR1 and CDR2: SGHRS, YFSETQ. The CDR3 runs to 14 residues. The CDR3 here is CASIKGQSTDTQYF. For the CDR3, the DNA is TGCGCCAGCATAAAGGGGCAGAGCACAGATACGCAGTATTTT.